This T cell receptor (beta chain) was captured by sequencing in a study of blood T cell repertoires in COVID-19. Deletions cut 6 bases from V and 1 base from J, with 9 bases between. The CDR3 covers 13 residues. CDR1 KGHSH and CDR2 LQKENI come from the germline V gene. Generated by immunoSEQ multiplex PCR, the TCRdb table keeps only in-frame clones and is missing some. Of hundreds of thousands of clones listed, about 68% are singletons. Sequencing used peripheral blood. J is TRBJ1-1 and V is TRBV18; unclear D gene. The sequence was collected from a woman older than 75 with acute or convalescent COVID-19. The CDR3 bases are TGTGCCAGCTCTATCTCAGAGAACACTGAAGCTTTCTTT. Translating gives CASSISENTEAFF.